This TCR beta chain was found in a study of beta chain features in type 1 diabetes (dated 2018 in TCRdb). About the investigation overall: Mean age, gender distribution, total cell number and subset yield did not differ between patients and healthy donors. A total of around 100 million sorted cells were examined across all samples, and RNA yield correlated strongly with the number of cells per subset. The study compared TCRB repertoires of sorted circulating CD4+ T cell subsets between recently diagnosed type 1 diabetes patients and matched healthy donors. Regulatory and stem cell-like memory subsets were obtained from only 8 patients and about eight healthy donors, while naive and central memory subsets were obtained from all 30 or so donors. The investigation overall reported the following: At VDJ recombination sites, patients with type 1 diabetes made fewer insertions and deleted more nucleotides, a pattern implying thymic rearrangement abnormalities. Naive, central memory and regulatory TCRB repertoires appeared to be more similar among patients than among healthy donors. Because cDNA was sequenced instead of genomic DNA, highly expressing activated cells could be over-represented, though the groups showed no difference in activation or CD3 levels. Only small numbers of individuals were included in the HLA sub-analyses, which left unresolved whether HLA type had any influence on TCRB rearrangement. In all four CD4+ subsets, TCRB CDR3 length was moderately but significantly shorter in type 1 diabetes patients. PCR may preferentially amplify shorter templates, but because patient and control samples were amplified and corrected together, any resulting skew would affect both groups equally.

All of the isolated RNA was reverse transcribed with the High Capacity cDNA Reverse Transcription Kit, so expressed TCRB transcripts were sequenced. Stem cell-like memory T cell samples underwent survey-depth immunoSEQ sequencing, averaging approximately 920,000 total reads per sample. After sorted cells were lysed in RLT buffer, RNA was extracted with DNase-treated RNeasy Micro or Mini kits, with the choice depending on cell number. To prevent cross-contamination, every cell subset was processed on its own, while patient and healthy donor samples were processed together. The immunoSEQ multiplex PCR was used to amplify TCRB sequences from cDNA, yielding 87-bp fragments that span the CDR3 region. Amplicons were sequenced on the Illumina HiSeq platform. Processing in the source paper ran as follows. PCR bias was corrected computationally using synthetic template baselines, and reads within Hamming distance 2 were collapsed, with unmergeable singletons discarded. By aligning reads against IMGT, V, D and J genes, CDR3 length, and insertions or deletions at six rearrangement sites were assigned. Clonotype counts were normalized to sorted cell number within each subset before computing true diversity and Gini coefficients with the tcR R package. The overlap coefficient, calculated on TCRB nucleotide sequences, was used to measure repertoire sharing. TCRdb stores this immuneACCESS table with in-frame sequences only. Part of the clones is absent; in the studies checked, under half of the shortfall reflects unresolved V genes, and no reason is known for the rest. That table gives V, J and clone size, and the DNA gave D and trimming. The sample contains roughly 45,000 clones, approximately 53% of them found a single time. Roughly 0.27% of the sample is held by the ten biggest clonotypes.

From each donor, a single peripheral blood sample of 100 to 150 mL on average was drawn into heparinised tubes. A BD FACSAria II and a panel including CD45RO, CCR7, CD25, CD127, CD95 and CD27 were used to sort naive, central memory, regulatory and stem cell-like memory CD4+ T cells. A purity above 95% was achieved for all sorted populations. PBMCs were separated immediately by Lymphoprep density gradient centrifugation and were stained directly, without being cultured. To minimize batch effects, samples were stained and sorted in pairs, one healthy donor with one patient per experiment. Germline trimming amounts to 1 base on V and 9 bases on J, with 3 as the count of junction bases outside the gene matches. CDR3 length: 14 amino acids, cysteine to phenylalanine. Only the CDR3 DNA stays, 42 bases, in frame from base 1. The germline V gene (reference sequence) supplies CDR1 GTSNPN and CDR2 SVGIG. To note about this clone: There is no known antigen for this receptor. No qualities accompany the bases; no much larger clone lies one base away.

The specimen was stem cell memory CD4+ T cells from blood. The sample's cell subset or site label, decoded: stem cell-like memory CD4+ T cells. The sequence joins TRBV30 to TRBJ2-1, with 13 middle bases fitting TRBD2. This receptor was obtained from a woman aged 30 to 39 in good health. CDR3 reads: CAWSGLAGGLEQFF. The nucleotide sequence is given as TGTGCCTGGAGTGGACTAGCGGGAGGACTTGAGCAGTTCTTC.